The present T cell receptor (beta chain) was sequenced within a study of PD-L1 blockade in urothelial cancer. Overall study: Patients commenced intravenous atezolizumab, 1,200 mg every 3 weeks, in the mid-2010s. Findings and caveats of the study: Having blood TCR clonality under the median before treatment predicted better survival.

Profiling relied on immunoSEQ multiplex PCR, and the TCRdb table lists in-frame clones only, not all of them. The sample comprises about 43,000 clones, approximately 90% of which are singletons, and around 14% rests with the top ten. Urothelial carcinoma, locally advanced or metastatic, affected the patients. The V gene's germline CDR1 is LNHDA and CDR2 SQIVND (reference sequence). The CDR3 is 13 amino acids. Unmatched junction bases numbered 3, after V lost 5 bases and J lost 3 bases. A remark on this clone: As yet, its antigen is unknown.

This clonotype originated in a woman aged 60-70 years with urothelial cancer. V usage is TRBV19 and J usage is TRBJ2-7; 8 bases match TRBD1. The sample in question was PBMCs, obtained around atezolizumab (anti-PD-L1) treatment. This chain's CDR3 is CASSWTGNYEQYF. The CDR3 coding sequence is TGTGCCAGTAGTTGGACAGGGAACTACGAGCAGTACTTC.